This is a list of T cell receptor beta chains from one sample in a study of CD8 T cells in ankylosing spondylitis. TCRdb ran MiXCR on the 5' RACE reads and lists one entry per CDR3 protein. The repertoire has about 540,000 distinct CDR3 sequences, about 13% of them found once; the top ten carry 6.5% to 7%. Sample: blood, either unsorted or a sorted T cell fraction (not recorded which). These receptors all stem from a male donor with ankylosing spondylitis. Each CDR3 is given with its conserved first and last residue. A D gene is named only where the DNA matches it firmly. Part of the rows lack a size; the others show once, few, many or a class for expanded clones.

clone size	CDR3 length	D gene	V gene	J gene	CDR3 protein	CDR3 DNA
.	13	.	TRBV2	TRBJ2-5	CASSLNREETQYF	TGTGCCAGCAGTCTCAACAGGGAAGAGACCCAGTACTTC
.	15	.	TRBV4-1	TRBJ1-5	CASSQGLADNQPQHF	TGCGCCAGCAGCCAAGGTTTGGCAGACAATCAGCCCCAGCATTTT
many	15	.	TRBV5-1	TRBJ2-3	CASSEQRRGTDTQYF	TGCGCCAGCAGCGAGCAGCGGAGGGGCACAGATACGCAGTATTTT
.	14	.	TRBV18	TRBJ1-2	CASSPPVTNYGYTF	TGTGCCAGCTCACCACCGGTCACCAACTATGGCTACACCTTC
few	14	.	TRBV11-1	TRBJ1-1	CASSRSGTIAEAFF	TGTGCCAGCAGCCGCTCCGGGACAATCGCTGAAGCTTTCTTT
few	15	.	TRBV5-1	TRBJ1-1	CASRPSGTPNTEAFF	TGCGCCAGCAGACCCTCCGGGACACCGAACACTGAAGCTTTCTTT
.	11	.	TRBV20-1	TRBJ2-5	CSADRPETQYF	TGCAGTGCTGACAGACCAGAGACCCAGTACTTC
.	18	TRBD1	TRBV5-5	TRBJ1-6	CASSWDSRRGSYNSPLHF	TGTGCCAGCAGCTGGGACAGTAGAAGGGGCTCCTATAATTCACCCCTCCACTTT
few	16	TRBD1	TRBV20-1	TRBJ2-5	CSARDTGWTGEETQYF	TGCAGTGCTAGAGATACCGGGTGGACAGGGGAAGAGACCCAGTACTTC
.	17	TRBD2	TRBV14	TRBJ2-1	CASSQEETTGGEDEQFF	TGTGCCAGCAGCCAAGAAGAGACCACGGGGGGAGAAGATGAGCAGTTCTTC
.	15	.	TRBV5-1	TRBJ2-1	CASSFIGTDYNEQFF	TGCGCCAGCAGCTTTATAGGGACTGACTACAATGAGCAGTTCTTC
.	13	.	TRBV30	TRBJ2-6	CAWSFGKANVLTF	TGTGCCTGGAGTTTTGGGAAGGCCAACGTCCTGACTTTC
.	14	TRBD2	TRBV20-1	TRBJ2-5	CSARDTSVQETQYF	TGCAGTGCTCGGGATACTAGCGTACAAGAGACCCAGTACTTC
few	15	.	TRBV20-1	TRBJ1-2	CSAGYLIGTYLGYTF	TGCAGTGCTGGTTATCTCATCGGGACATATTTGGGCTACACCTTC
.	16	TRBD2	TRBV6-1	TRBJ2-5	CASRVTSGRAGETQYF	TGTGCCAGCAGGGTCACTAGCGGGAGGGCCGGGGAGACCCAGTACTTC
few	14	.	TRBV12-3/TRBV12-4	TRBJ2-3	CASSFGHSTDTQYF	TGTGCCAGCAGTTTTGGCCATAGCACAGATACGCAGTATTTT
few	15	.	TRBV7-9	TRBJ1-1	CASSLGGPGNTEAFF	TGTGCCAGCAGCTTAGGGGGACCTGGGAACACTGAAGCTTTCTTT
.	13	.	TRBV29-1	TRBJ2-1	CSVVFVSSNEQFF	TGCAGCGTTGTTTTTGTCAGCTCCAATGAGCAGTTCTTC
few	14	.	TRBV29-1	TRBJ1-1	CSVARGHMNTEAFF	TGCAGCGTTGCCAGAGGTCATATGAACACTGAAGCTTTCTTT
few	17	.	TRBV12-3/TRBV12-4	TRBJ2-3	CASSWGLATPSTDTQYF	TGTGCCAGCAGTTGGGGACTGGCAACTCCTAGCACAGATACGCAGTATTTT
few	11	TRBD2	TRBV3-1	TRBJ2-1	CASSQGDYQFF	TGTGCCAGCAGCCAAGGGGACTATCAGTTCTTC
.	16	TRBD2	TRBV20-1	TRBJ2-3	CSAGPGLAGSTDTQYF	TGCAGTGCTGGACCGGGACTAGCGGGATCCACAGATACGCAGTATTTT
few	15	.	TRBV5-5	TRBJ2-3	CASSSDGVGTDTQYF	TGTGCCAGCAGCTCAGACGGGGTTGGGACAGATACGCAGTATTTT
.	15	.	TRBV3-1	TRBJ1-6	CASSQGITGNSPLHF	TGTGCCAGCAGCCAAGGAATAACTGGGAATTCACCCCTCCACTTT
few	13	.	TRBV29-1	TRBJ2-7	CSVGRDFDYEQYF	TGCAGCGTGGGCCGGGACTTCGACTACGAGCAGTACTTC
many	13	.	TRBV7-2	TRBJ1-5	CASSWSSNQPQHF	TGTGCCAGCAGCTGGTCCAGCAATCAGCCCCAGCATTTT
.	14	TRBD1	TRBV5-1	TRBJ2-5	CASSWEGQGETQYF	TGCGCCAGCAGCTGGGAGGGACAGGGAGAGACCCAGTACTTC
.	11	.	TRBV7-2	TRBJ2-7	CASSLVSEQYF	TGTGCCAGCAGCTTAGTGTCCGAGCAGTACTTC
few	14	.	TRBV24-1	TRBJ2-1	CATSDYDRGNEQFF	TGTGCCACCAGTGATTATGACAGAGGCAATGAGCAGTTCTTC
few	16	.	TRBV24-1	TRBJ2-2	CATSDLGRMNTGELFF	TGTGCCACCAGTGATTTAGGGCGGATGAACACCGGGGAGCTGTTTTTT
.	11	.	TRBV20-1	TRBJ2-3	CSASIRDTQYF	TGCAGTGCTAGTATCCGAGATACGCAGTATTTT
.	16	.	TRBV7-2	TRBJ2-6	CASSSRRGSGANVLTF	TGTGCCAGCAGCTCCCGAAGGGGCTCTGGGGCCAACGTCCTGACTTTC
many	14	TRBD1	TRBV20-1	TRBJ1-1	CSATGTALNTEAFF	TGCAGTGCAACCGGGACAGCCCTGAACACTGAAGCTTTCTTT
.	16	TRBD1	TRBV9	TRBJ2-4	CASSTSGTGGLDIQYF	TGTGCCAGCAGCACCTCCGGGACAGGGGGCTTGGACATTCAGTACTTC
many	15	TRBD1	TRBV27	TRBJ2-2	CASSSPGQGAGELFF	TGTGCCAGCAGTTCACCGGGACAGGGGGCCGGGGAGCTGTTTTTT
many	14	.	TRBV7-8	TRBJ2-5	CASSQGRGQETQYF	TGTGCCAGCAGCCAGGGACGGGGCCAAGAGACCCAGTACTTC
.	14	.	TRBV6-5	TRBJ1-2	CASSSHLDGYGYTF	TGTGCCAGCAGTTCGCACCTTGATGGCTATGGCTACACCTTC
.	16	TRBD2	TRBV18	TRBJ2-5	CASSPGLAGAQETQYF	TGTGCCAGCTCACCCGGACTAGCGGGAGCCCAAGAGACCCAGTACTTC
few	18	TRBD2	TRBV5-1	TRBJ2-3	CASSLALAGGSGTDTQYF	TGCGCCAGCAGCTTGGCCCTTGCGGGAGGATCGGGCACAGATACGCAGTATTTT
.	15	TRBD2	TRBV3-1	TRBJ2-1	CASSSGTSAFNEQFF	TGTGCCAGCAGTTCCGGGACTAGCGCTTTCAATGAGCAGTTCTTC
.	16	TRBD2	TRBV12-3/TRBV12-4	TRBJ2-7	CASSYPETSGAYEQYF	TGTGCCAGCAGTTATCCCGAGACTAGCGGGGCCTACGAGCAGTACTTC
few	15	TRBD1	TRBV12-3/TRBV12-4	TRBJ1-2	CASSLDEYRGYGYTF	TGTGCCAGCAGTTTAGATGAGTACAGGGGGTATGGCTACACCTTC
.	17	TRBD1	TRBV10-3	TRBJ2-3	CAISESGRGPSTDTQYF	TGTGCCATCAGTGAGTCGGGCAGGGGGCCAAGCACAGATACGCAGTATTTT
.	14	.	TRBV12-3/TRBV12-4	TRBJ2-1	CASSPLSRSNEQFF	TGTGCCAGCAGCCCCCTTAGCAGGAGCAATGAGCAGTTCTTC
.	14	.	TRBV24-1	TRBJ2-1	CATSDLGTVNEQFF	TGTGCCACCAGTGATTTGGGTACCGTCAATGAGCAGTTCTTC
.	13	.	TRBV6-5	TRBJ1-1	CASSSALGTEAFF	TGTGCCAGCAGTTCCGCCCTGGGGACTGAAGCTTTCTTT